A single sample is the source of the 24 T cell receptor beta chains below, sequenced in a study of blood T cells in healthy people across ages. Then a second PCR, running roughly 6 to 12 cycles, was carried out with a sample-barcoded 5' primer and a J-beta primer mix. Each CDR3 protein is one row after TCRdb ran MiXCR on the 5' RACE reads. The profile shows 1.6 million or so distinct CDR3 sequences, around 35% of them singletons. Sequenced sample: blood. The receptor set was obtained from a woman in her thirties in good health.

This rearrangement joins TRBV9 to TRBJ2-7; D not certain. In germline, CDR1 is SGDLS, CDR2 YYNGEE. V was cut by 4 bases and J by 1 base, with 12 bases left in between. This CDR3 contains 14 residues. The CDR3 is CASSPLGDSYEQYF. CDR3 DNA: TGTGCCAGCAGCCCCCTTGGGGATTCCTACGAGCAGTACTTC.

This clonotype was seen a few times. Germline is not matched at one junction end, which may reflect a read error. The chain links TRBV27 to TRBJ1-2; D not certain. The CDR3 loop spans 13 amino acids. The V gene's germline CDR1 is MNHEY and CDR2 SMNVEV (reference sequence). The CDR3 loop reads CASSLSGTYGCTF. In DNA, the CDR3 is TGTGCCAGCAGTTTAAGCGGCACCTATGGCTGCACCTTC.

The chain links TRBV28 to TRBJ2-7; D perhaps matches TRBD1 (7 bases). Gene TRBJ2-5 matches the end of the DNA better, so the J call may be wrong. Germline values: CDR1 MDHEN, CDR2 SYDVKM. This CDR3 contains 14 residues. CDR3 sequence: CASSRSGGPETQYF. Written as DNA, the CDR3 is TGTGCCAGCAGTCGGTCAGGGGGGCCGGAGACCCAGTACTTC.

This clonotype was observed a handful of times. The rearrangement joins TRBV9 to TRBJ1-1, with D unresolved. The V gene lost 1 base and the J gene lost 4 bases, with 11 bases spanning the gap. Germline-derived CDR1 and CDR2 are SGDLS and YYNGEE. The CDR3 has 14 amino acids. The CDR3: CASSVMALGTEAFF. The CDR3 DNA is TGTGCCAGCAGCGTAATGGCCCTTGGCACTGAAGCTTTCTTT.

This CDR3 is CASSPRGGGQGLNEQFF. The CDR3 DNA is TGTGCCAGCAGCCCCCGGGGCGGGGGACAGGGGCTCAATGAGCAGTTCTTC. This sequence joins TRBV3-1 and TRBJ2-1; 10 bases are a match to TRBD1. This CDR3 has 17 residues. V dropped 4 bases and J dropped 6; count of bases not matched to a gene: 12. CDR1 and CDR2 from the germline V gene are LGHDT and YNNKEL (reference sequence).

This clonotype was seen a handful of times. One end of the junction fails to match germline, which may point to a read error. The chain links TRBV12-3 or TRBV12-4 to TRBJ2-1; 8 positions match TRBD2. CDR3 length: 15 residues. The CDR3 sequence: CASSRQAGAYNEQFF. The CDR3 coding sequence is TGTGCTAGCAGTCGCCAAGCGGGAGCCTACAATGAGCAGTTCTTC.

J is TRBJ2-1 and V is TRBV21-1. TRBV21-1 is described as a pseudogene. The CDR3 runs to 9 residues. Here the CDR3 DNA reads TGTGCCAGCAGTGAAAGAGGGTTCTTC. Encoded protein: CASSERGFF.

J is TRBJ1-4 and V is TRBV30; the D is unclear. Germline V lookup: CDR1 GTSNPN, CDR2 SVGIG (reference sequence). Trimming took 4 bases from V and 9 from J, leaving 12 bases between them. This CDR3 has 12 amino acids. The CDR3 nucleotides are TGTGCCTGGACCGAGGAAGGGAAAAAACTGTTTTTT. Protein product: CAWTEEGKKLFF. The full variable domain, rest sourced from reference TRBV30 and TRBJ1-4, is SQTIHQWPATLVQPVGSPLSLECTVEGTSNPNLYWYRQAAGRGLQLLFYSVGIGQISSEVPQNLSASRPQDRQFILSSKKLLLSDSGFYLCAWTEEGKKLFFGSGTQLSVL.

V is TRBV6-5 and J is TRBJ2-7, with TRBD2 identical over 12 bases. Germline V gives CDR1 MNHEY, CDR2 SVGAGI. Trimming at V came to 8 bases and at J to 6 bases, leaving 14 bases not matched to a gene. The CDR3 consists of 16 residues. CDR3 sequence reads: CASGRSLAGGSREQYF. The DNA for the CDR3 is TGTGCCAGCGGCAGAAGTCTAGCGGGAGGGTCACGCGAGCAGTACTTC.

This clonotype was picked up a small number of times. A junction end diverges from the germline sequence, so it may reflect a read error. The chain is built from TRBV3-1 and TRBJ1-1; D unresolved. The germline V gene has CDR1 LGHDT and CDR2 YNNKEL (reference sequence). The CDR3 has 14 amino acids. The CDR3 coding sequence is TGTGCCAGCAGCCAAGTTCCCAGTAACATTGAAGCTTTCTTT. It codes for CASSQVPSNIEAFF.

The chain has TRBV7-2 and TRBJ1-2; D not resolved. The germline V and J ends were trimmed by 4 bases and 4 bases, with 10 bases remaining between them. The CDR3 consists of 13 residues. In germline, CDR1 is SGHTA, CDR2 FQGNSA. The CDR3 bases are TGTGCCAGCAGCTCCCCGGGAACCTATGGCTACACCTTC. Its protein is CASSSPGTYGYTF.

In this sample, this clonotype turned up many times. The V call is TRBV7-2, the J call TRBJ1-1, with D possibly being TRBD1 (6 bases). The germline V and J ends were trimmed by 1 base and 0 bases, with 9 bases remaining between them. This CDR3 spans 15 amino acids. CDR1 and CDR2 (germline): SGHTA, FQGNSA. CDR3 DNA: TGTGCCAGCAGCTTAGGATGGGGGCTGAACACTGAAGCTTTCTTT. Translating it yields CASSLGWGLNTEAFF.

There are a few counts of this clonotype. This CDR3 reads CSARGLGAAKNIQYF. The CDR3 nucleotides read TGCAGTGCTAGAGGTTTGGGCGCAGCCAAAAACATTCAGTACTTC. The gene calls are TRBV20-1 and TRBJ2-4; D gene unclear. V was trimmed by 1 base and J by 0 bases, leaving 10 bases between them. CDR3 length equals 15 residues. Germline CDR1 DFQATT, CDR2 SNEGSKA (reference sequence).

This clonotype was picked up a small number of times. The gene calls are TRBV20-1 and TRBJ2-1; D is possibly TRBD1 (5 bases). Germline assignment: CDR1 DFQATT and CDR2 SNEGSKA (reference sequence). The CDR3 has 12 amino acids. The CDR3 region is CSAMIGVNEQFF. The CDR3 nucleotides are TGCAGCGCCATGATAGGGGTGAATGAGCAGTTCTTC.

This clonotype has more than one count but fewer than ten. This chain connects TRBV20-1 to TRBJ2-1; 13 bases are a match to TRBD2. The CDR3 runs to 14 residues. The V and J ends lost 6 bases and 9 bases, in that order; junction bases with no gene match: 8. Germline V lookup: CDR1 DFQATT, CDR2 SNEGSKA (reference sequence). The CDR3: CSARLAGGRGEQFF. For the CDR3, the DNA is TGCAGTGCAAGACTAGCGGGAGGCCGGGGTGAGCAGTTCTTC.

This chain links TRBV6-6 with TRBJ2-7; 11 nucleotides agree with TRBD1. CDR3 length: 14 residues. Germline V gene sequence: CDR1 MNHNY, CDR2 SVGAGI (reference sequence). V lost 6 bases and J lost 5; bases outside the gene matches: 6. The CDR3 sequence is CASSQDRGRHEQYF. The CDR3 nucleotides read TGTGCCAGCAGCCAGGACAGGGGGCGCCACGAGCAGTACTTC.

This rearrangement joins TRBV27 to TRBJ1-4; D is undetermined. Germline CDR1 reads MNHEY; CDR2 reads SMNVEV (reference sequence). Between the trimmed V and J ends, which lost 3 bases and 1 base, there was a span of 9 bases. The CDR3 contains 15 residues. The chain's CDR3 is CASSFTGRTNEKLFF. Written as DNA, the CDR3 is TGTGCCAGCAGTTTTACGGGCAGAACTAATGAAAAACTGTTTTTT.

The chain links TRBV4-1 to TRBJ2-7, with D unclear. V shed 2 bases and J shed 5 bases, with 13 bases lying between them. CDR1 MGHRA and CDR2 YSYEKL come from the germline V gene. This CDR3 has 14 residues. The CDR3 region is CASSQRANYDEQYF. The CDR3 nucleotides are TGCGCCAGCAGCCAACGAGCTAACTACGACGAGCAGTACTTC.

The chain couples TRBV18 to TRBJ2-3; TRBD1 agrees at 9 bases. This CDR3 spans 16 amino acids. The J segment lost 1 base and the V segment lost 1 base, leaving 3 bases of the junction unmatched. Germline CDR1 reads KGHSH; CDR2 reads LQKENI. The CDR3 protein is CASSPLRQGGTDTQYF. In nucleotides, the CDR3 is TGTGCCAGCTCACCACTTCGACAGGGGGGCACAGATACGCAGTATTTT.

This clonotype came up many times. The chain couples TRBV6-5 to TRBJ2-6, with D hard to call. V lost 0 bases, J lost 2 bases, and 2 bases lay in between. In germline, CDR1 is MNHEY, CDR2 SVGAGI. The CDR3 extends over 14 amino acids. The CDR3 sequence: CASSYSPGANVLTF. CDR3 in DNA: TGTGCCAGCAGTTACTCTCCTGGGGCCAACGTCCTGACTTTC.

J is TRBJ1-1 and V is TRBV6-5; D is perhaps TRBD1 (5 bases). V was cut by 0 bases and J by 11 bases, with 13 bases left in between. This CDR3 region has 13 residues. From germline, CDR1 is MNHEY and CDR2 SVGAGI. CDR3: CASSYSFQGDAFF. CDR3 in DNA: TGTGCCAGCAGTTACTCATTCCAGGGCGACGCTTTCTTT.

The rearrangement uses TRBV6-1 and TRBJ1-2, with D hard to call. V shed 1 base and J shed 4 bases, with 10 bases lying between them. This CDR3 comprises 14 residues. Germline V gene sequence: CDR1 MNHNS, CDR2 SASEGT. CDR3 amino acids: CASSEEVQSYGYTF. Here the CDR3 DNA reads TGTGCCAGCAGTGAAGAGGTACAATCCTATGGCTACACCTTC.

The chain combines TRBV6-2 or TRBV6-3 with TRBJ2-7; 7 bases map to TRBD1. CDR3 length: 15 residues. Germline values: CDR1 MNHEY, CDR2 SVGEGT. V dropped 7 bases and J dropped 2; count of bases not matched to a gene: 11. In nucleotides, the CDR3 is TGTGCCAGCATGGGCTCGAGACAGGGACCCTACGAGCAGTACTTC. Its translation: CASMGSRQGPYEQYF.

V is TRBV5-1 and J is TRBJ1-2, with 7 bases lining up with TRBD1. V was pared by 0 bases and J by 4 bases, with 6 bases of the junction left unmatched. CDR3 length: 15 amino acids. Germline V gene data show CDR1 as SGHRS and CDR2 as YFSETQ. CDR3 region: CASSLGDRTCYGYTF. The CDR3 DNA reads as TGCGCCAGCAGCTTGGGGGACAGAACATGCTATGGCTACACCTTC.